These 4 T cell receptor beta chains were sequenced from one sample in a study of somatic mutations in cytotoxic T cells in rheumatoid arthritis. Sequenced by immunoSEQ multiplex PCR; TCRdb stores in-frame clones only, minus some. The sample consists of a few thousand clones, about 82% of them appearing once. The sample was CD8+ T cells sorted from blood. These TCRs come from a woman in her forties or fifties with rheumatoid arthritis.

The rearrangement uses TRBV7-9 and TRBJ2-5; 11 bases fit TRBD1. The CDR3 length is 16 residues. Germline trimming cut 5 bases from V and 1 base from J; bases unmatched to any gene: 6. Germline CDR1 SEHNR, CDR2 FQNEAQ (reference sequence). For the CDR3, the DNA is TGTGCCAGCAGCCCGGGGACAGGGGGAGGCCAAGAGACCCAGTACTTC. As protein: CASSPGTGGGQETQYF.

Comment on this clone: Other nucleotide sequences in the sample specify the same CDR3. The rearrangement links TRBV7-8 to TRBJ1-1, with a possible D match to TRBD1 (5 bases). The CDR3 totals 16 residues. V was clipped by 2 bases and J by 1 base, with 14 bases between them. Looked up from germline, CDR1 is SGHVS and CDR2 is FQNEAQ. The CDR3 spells CASSLLMGRGNTEAFF. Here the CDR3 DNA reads TGTGCCAGCAGCTTACTTATGGGGCGGGGGAACACTGAAGCTTTCTTT.

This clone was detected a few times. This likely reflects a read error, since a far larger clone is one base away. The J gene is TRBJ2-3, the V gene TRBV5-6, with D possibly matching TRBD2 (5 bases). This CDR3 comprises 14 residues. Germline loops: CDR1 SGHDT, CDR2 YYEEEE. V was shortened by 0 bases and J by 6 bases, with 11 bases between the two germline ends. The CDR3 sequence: CASSLGGRRDTQYF. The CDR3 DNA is TGTGCCAGCAGCTTGGGAGGGCGTCGGGATACGCAGTATTTT.

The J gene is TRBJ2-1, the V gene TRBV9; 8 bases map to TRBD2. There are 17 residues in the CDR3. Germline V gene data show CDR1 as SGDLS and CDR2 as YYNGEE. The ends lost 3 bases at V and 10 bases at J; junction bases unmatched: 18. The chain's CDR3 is CASSEPSVAGGLEEQFF. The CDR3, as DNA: TGTGCCAGCAGCGAGCCATCGGTGGCGGGGGGCCTTGAGGAGCAGTTCTTC.